This T cell receptor beta chain was identified during a study of blood T cell repertoires in COVID-19. Study-level background: Samples of COVID-19 (acute and convalescent) were obtained from the United States, Italy and Spain.

In the authors' methods: Estimated nucleated cell counts came from reference gene primer amplification. TCRdb keeps only in-frame clones here, not all; method: immunoSEQ multiplex PCR. V, J and clone size are those of that table, while D and trimming were read from the DNA. The sample contains approximately 160,000 clones, around 74% of which appear only once. Trimming removed 2 bases from V and 7 bases from J; junction bases left unmatched: 5. Germline V lookup: CDR1 MNHEY, CDR2 SVGAGI. CDR3 length equals 15 residues. This receptor was obtained from a woman aged 80 or older with acute or convalescent COVID-19. The chain links TRBV6-5 to TRBJ1-6, with 7 bases matching TRBD1. The specimen sequenced was peripheral blood. CDR3 coding DNA: TGTGCCAGCAGTTACCGCGGCAGGGGGAATTCACCCCTCCACTTT. This encodes CASSYRGRGNSPLHF.